The clone carrying this T cell receptor (beta chain) was detected many times. This specimen comes from a study of T-cell reconstitution after alpha-beta-depleted transplantation in children. The V gene's germline CDR1 is DFQATT and CDR2 SNEGSKA (reference sequence). The V end was cut by 5 bases, the J end by 5 bases, with 20 bases between. The CDR3 has 15 residues. Researchers prepared the TCRbeta library using unique molecular identifiers, the study reports. TCRdb re-called the PCR reads through MiXCR, storing one row per CDR3 protein. The sample has hundreds of thousands of distinct CDR3 sequences, roughly 15% seen once.

The sample in question was PBMCs from the stem cell graft donor, obtained from the stem cell graft. This chain connects TRBV20-1 to TRBJ2-3; D not certain. The sequence came from a human donor who donated a stem cell graft to a child with acute myeloid leukemia. CDR3 DNA: TGCAGTGCTTCAAGTGGGAACCGTTGGAGAGATACGCAGTATTTT. Residues: CSASSGNRWRDTQYF.